The clone carrying this T cell receptor (beta chain) was picked up a small number of times. The antigen is not known. The data were obtained in a study of response to subunit inactivated influenza vaccine. Whole-study results and caveats: Seasonal influenza vaccination, on each occasion, was suggested by the authors to recruit few new T cells.

TCRdb re-called the RT-PCR reads with MiXCR, one entry per CDR3 protein. The data hold fewer than 600,000 distinct CDR3 sequences, with under 8.5% observed a single time. This CDR3 has 16 residues. Trimming at V came to 5 bases and at J to 2 bases, leaving 10 bases not matched to a gene. The TCR comes from a man between 50 and 75 years old who received an inactivated influenza vaccine. The chain recombines TRBV12-3 or TRBV12-4 with TRBJ2-7; TRBD1 aligns across 9 bases. The specimen was PBMCs from blood, collected roughly 24 months after vaccination. CDR3 amino acids: CASSPPRDRDPYEQYF. DNA for the CDR3: TGTGCCAGCAGTCCTCCCCGGGACAGGGATCCCTACGAGCAGTACTTC.